This T cell receptor (beta chain) was captured by sequencing in a study of T cells during gluten challenge in celiac disease (dated by TCRdb to 2015 to 2018). With regard to the full study: For 7 challenge participants who showed a significant rise in HLA-DQ:gluten tetramer-binding T cells, paired single-cell TCR sequencing was carried out. On the Illumina MiSeq, single-cell libraries were sequenced paired-end 250 bp and bulk libraries were sequenced paired-end 300 bp. Blood was collected at baseline, day 6 and day 14 of the challenge, and duodenal biopsies at baseline and day 14. Paper-wide results and their limitations: A peak in circulating gluten-specific T cells was observed on day 6, and the day-6 repertoire appeared to be composed largely of expanded preexisting memory clonotypes. Across the 7 patients, about 12-45% of single-cell TCR-alpha/beta clonotypes seen at the latest time point had also been present at baseline, compared with roughly 51-56% in the bulk data. Clonal expansion rose on day 6, as shown by reduced sample-corrected Shannon diversity of circulating gluten-specific T cells.

The library came from single-cell sequencing. The sequencing machine was an Illumina MiSeq. Three nested PCRs using multiplexed primers that cover all TRA and TRB V genes were used to amplify paired single-cell TCR-alpha and TCR-beta sequences. Concerning the study's data processing: Selected pRESTO steps were used for read preprocessing, and IMGT/HighV-QUEST was used to assign V, D, J genes and CDR3 junctions. Single cells were retained only when identified as valid singletons with at most three chains, each chain being supported by 100 or more reads. A clonotype was defined by identical paired TCR-alpha/beta nucleotide sequences, and sharing across patients of only 0.15% to 0.25% pointed to negligible cross-contamination. In samples containing more than 20 cells, repertoire diversity was estimated using a Shannon index corrected for undersampling. TCRdb handled the public reads itself, with Q25 trimming in fastp and clone calling in MiXCR, and kept productive beta chains. Each CDR3 protein appears once, grouped with its most common genes and DNA. These V and J calls rely on TCRdb rather than the paper's analysis. Present in this sample are approximately 150 distinct CDR3 sequences, roughly 51% of which were seen just once. The ten largest clones capture 50% to 60% of the sample.

V loses 2 bases of germline sequence and J loses 7 bases, and the interval between the two ends is 11 bases. CDR1 and CDR2, per the germline V gene, are SGHVS and FQNEAQ. The CDR3 sequence holds 13 residues, the cysteine and phenylalanine included. Only the CDR3 part of the read is kept: 39 bases, read in frame from the first base. This clonotype came up a few times. No much larger clone exists at a distance of one base, and base qualities are not known. To study recall of gluten-specific T cells, treated celiac disease patients who were on a gluten-free diet went through a 14-day oral dietary gluten challenge. Live lamina propria cells were gated as tetramer-binding CD3+ CD8- CD4+ T cells, excluding CD11c, CD14, CD15, CD19 and CD56 cells. Sorting was performed on an Aria II cell sorter as single cells, and bulk sorting was additionally performed when tetramer-positive cells were relatively numerous. At baseline and on day 14, roughly eight duodenal biopsies were obtained from every challenged patient. To get cryopreserved lamina propria cell suspensions, the biopsies were treated with EDTA to strip off the epithelium, then digested with collagenase, homogenized and filtered. Before tetramer-binding CD4+ T cells were sorted, thawed cells were stained with a pool of PE-conjugated HLA-DQ:gluten tetramers that present immunodominant gluten epitopes.

The chain is encoded by TRBV7-8 joined to TRBJ1-2; a weak D assignment points to TRBD1 (5 bases agree). This receptor was identified in a female donor with celiac disease. The sequencing used gluten-specific CD4+ T cells sorted from the duodenum using tetramers, collected at baseline or on day 14 of gluten challenge (not recorded which). The DNA sequence reads TGTGCCAGCAGCTTAACGCAGGGCGCTGGCTACACCTTC. Translated, it gives CASSLTQGAGYTF.